This TCR beta chain was identified during a study of blood T cells in healthy people across ages. Researchers isolated at least 6.5 million PBMCs per sample. Total RNA, at least 5 micrograms per sample, was extracted from PBMCs. In its sample, this clonotype was seen once. Its matching antigen is unknown. Possible read error: a much larger clone is one base away. Trimming removed 6 bases at V and 11 bases at J, with 13 bases between. Germline loops: CDR1 MDHEN, CDR2 SYDVKM. The CDR3 runs 11 residues. Findings and caveats of the study: Measured against age, TCR beta diversity per million T cells decreased in a roughly linear manner. Percentage of naive T cells showed a strong correlation with TCR beta diversity.

Through a sample-barcoded 5' primer and a J-beta primer mix, a second PCR was run for roughly 6 to 11 cycles. TCRdb re-called the 5' RACE reads through MiXCR, storing one row per CDR3 protein. The sample includes over a million distinct CDR3 sequences, around two fifths seen only once; the top ten take 7.9%. This clonotype originated in a woman younger than 35 in good health. Source material: blood. V and J are TRBV28 and TRBJ2-5; D call uncertain. CDR3 DNA sequence: TGTGCCAGCAGATTTGGCCCTGAGCAGTACTTC. The encoded protein is CASRFGPEQYF.